The 24 T cell receptor beta chains reported below all come from one sample, sequenced in a study of blood T cell repertoires in COVID-19. Clones were sequenced by immunoSEQ multiplex PCR, and TCRdb holds only the in-frame ones, with some missing. The sample lists more than 45,000 clones; about 86% were seen once. The sequencing input was peripheral blood. The receptors here all came from a woman aged 80 or over with acute or convalescent COVID-19.

The chain recombines TRBV19 with TRBJ1-2, with 7 bases lining up with TRBD1. With V trimmed by 5 bases and J by 1 base, 10 bases remained unmatched. The CDR3 consists of 16 residues. The germline V gene has CDR1 LNHDA and CDR2 SQIVND (reference sequence). Here the CDR3 reads CASSHPPGGGNYGYTF. For the CDR3, the DNA is TGTGCCAGTAGTCACCCCCCAGGGGGTGGTAACTATGGCTACACCTTC.

This clone was seen more than once but under ten times. The rearrangement uses TRBV5-1 and TRBJ2-1, with TRBD2 matching 7 bases. Germline loops: CDR1 SGHRS, CDR2 YFSETQ. The CDR3 is 15 residues long. The trim removed 7 bases at V and 1 base at J, leaving 8 bases unmatched. CDR3 protein: CASQPGGGSYNEQFF. The DNA of the CDR3 is TGCGCCAGCCAGCCGGGCGGGGGATCCTACAATGAGCAGTTCTTC.

As DNA, the CDR3 is TGTGCCAGCTCCTTACAGGGGGTTTACGAGCAGTACTTC. It encodes CASSLQGVYEQYF. The gene calls are TRBV18 and TRBJ2-7; 8 bases are a match to TRBD1. The CDR3 contains 13 residues. The V gene end was trimmed by 6 bases and the J gene end by 4 bases; junction bases not matched to a gene: 5. Germline values: CDR1 KGHSH, CDR2 LQKENI.

The J gene is TRBJ1-5, the V gene TRBV19; the match to TRBD1 covers 11 bases. The J segment lost 6 bases and the V segment lost 9 bases, leaving 7 bases of the junction unmatched. This CDR3 contains 14 residues. Germline V CDR1 and CDR2: LNHDA, SQIVND (reference sequence). In nucleotides, the CDR3 is TGTGCCAGCAGGACAGGGGGCGCCTCTCAGCCCCAGCATTTT. This codes for CASRTGGASQPQHF.

The V call is TRBV2, the J call TRBJ1-6; D perhaps matches TRBD1 (6 bases). This CDR3 is built from 15 residues. Trimming removed 4 bases at V and 7 bases at J, with 14 bases between. Germline-derived CDR1 and CDR2 are SNHLY and FYNNEI. For the CDR3, the DNA is TGTGCCAGCAGTGCGTCCAGGGGTTTCAATTCACCCCTCCACTTT. It yields the protein CASSASRGFNSPLHF.

This chain connects TRBV6-1 to TRBJ1-5, with no clear D. V was cut by 3 bases and J by 0 bases, with 9 bases left in between. Germline-derived CDR1 and CDR2 are MNHNS and SASEGT. CDR3 length: 15 residues. The CDR3 loop reads CASSELHHSNQPQHF. CDR3 DNA: TGTGCCAGCAGTGAGTTACATCATAGCAATCAGCCCCAGCATTTT.

V and J are TRBV6-1 and TRBJ2-7, with D possibly being TRBD2 (6 bases). Trimming removed 1 base from V and 3 bases from J, with 13 bases in between. Germline values: CDR1 MNHNS, CDR2 SASEGT. The CDR3 consists of 15 residues. CDR3 protein: CASSEGGRNFYEQYF. CDR3 in DNA: TGTGCCAGCAGTGAAGGGGGGAGGAACTTCTACGAGCAGTACTTC.

The CDR3 DNA is TGTGCCAGCAGGCGGGGGGAGCCCTACGAGCAGTACTTC. Residues: CASRRGEPYEQYF. This chain uses TRBV2 with TRBJ2-7, with TRBD2 matching 8 bases. Trimming took 6 bases from V and 2 from J; bases not matched to a gene: 3. Germline V lookup: CDR1 SNHLY, CDR2 FYNNEI. The CDR3 is made up of 13 amino acids.

V is TRBV27 and J is TRBJ1-1; unclear D gene. The germline gives CDR1 MNHEY, CDR2 SMNVEV (reference sequence). V was cut by 4 bases and J by 4 bases, with 13 bases left in between. This CDR3 has 14 amino acids. The CDR3 DNA follows: TGTGCCAGCAGTTCGGGCCGGGGAGGCACTGAAGCTTTCTTT. Translated, it gives CASSSGRGGTEAFF.

The rearrangement joins TRBV18 to TRBJ2-7; 7 nucleotides agree with TRBD2. Unmatched junction bases numbered 10, after V lost 0 bases and J lost 2 bases. The CDR3 has 17 residues. Germline V CDR1 and CDR2: KGHSH, LQKENI. The CDR3 loop reads CASSPPNPGLTAYEQYF. The CDR3 DNA sequence: TGTGCCAGCTCACCACCCAACCCGGGACTAACAGCCTACGAGCAGTACTTC.

The chain employs TRBV6-4 and TRBJ2-3; 7 nucleotides line up with TRBD2. The ends lost 5 bases at V and 3 bases at J; junction bases unmatched: 14. CDR3 length: 17 residues. Germline CDR1 is MRHNA and CDR2 is SNTAGT. CDR3 amino acids: CASSIPLLGRGTDTQYF. The CDR3, as DNA: TGTGCCAGCAGTATCCCTCTCCTTGGGCGGGGGACAGATACGCAGTATTTT.

The CDR3, as DNA: TGCGCCAGCAGCTTGAGAGGGAGTAGTGAAGCTTTCTTT. Translating gives CASSLRGSSEAFF. V is TRBV5-1 and J is TRBJ1-1; D is uncertain. Trimming left V 1 base short and J 7 bases short, with 11 bases between. This CDR3 spans 13 amino acids. CDR1 and CDR2 from the germline V gene are SGHRS and YFSETQ.

This clone is a singleton in its sample. The rearrangement links TRBV9 to TRBJ1-4; no firm D call. Trimming left V 0 bases short and J 8 bases short, with 11 bases between. Germline CDR1 SGDLS, CDR2 YYNGEE. This CDR3 is built from 14 residues. Written as DNA, the CDR3 is TGTGCCAGCAGCGTAGGGGTACAGCACGAAAAACTGTTTTTT. Residues: CASSVGVQHEKLFF.

J is TRBJ1-1 and V is TRBV27; D is perhaps TRBD1 (5 bases). The germline V gene encodes CDR1 MNHEY and CDR2 SMNVEV (reference sequence). V was shortened by 2 bases and J by 3 bases, with 10 bases between the two germline ends. The CDR3 contains 14 residues. The CDR3 nucleotides read TGTGCCAGCAGTTTAATGGGGGGGGACACTGAAGCTTTCTTT. The encoded protein is CASSLMGGDTEAFF.

This clone was picked up one time. The V and J genes are TRBV3-1 (or the pseudogene TRBV3-2) and TRBJ1-2; perhaps TRBD1 as D (5 bases). CDR3 length equals 15 residues. Germline CDR1 reads LGHDT; CDR2 reads YNNKEL (reference sequence). V lost 0 bases and J 3 bases, leaving 11 bases between the germline ends. CDR3 region: CASSQDQAGYYGYTF. In nucleotides, the CDR3 is TGTGCCAGCAGCCAAGATCAGGCAGGGTACTATGGCTACACCTTC.

The chain recombines TRBV27 with TRBJ1-2, with 7 bases matching TRBD1. With 0 bases clipped from V and 4 bases from J, the junction kept 5 bases outside the gene matches. This CDR3 spans 15 amino acids. Germline V CDR1 and CDR2: MNHEY, SMNVEV (reference sequence). The CDR3 sequence is CASSLSGGQIYGYTF. Written as DNA, the CDR3 is TGTGCCAGCAGTTTATCGGGGGGACAGATCTATGGCTACACCTTC.

This clone showed up just a few times. The chain joins TRBV5-5 to TRBJ1-3; D call uncertain. CDR1 is SGHKS and CDR2 is YYEKEE in the germline V gene (reference sequence). The CDR3 extends over 15 amino acids. With 0 bases removed from V and 0 bases from J, the gap between germline ends came to 7 bases. Here the CDR3 reads CASSLVGASGNTIYF. The CDR3 DNA is TGTGCCAGCAGCTTGGTCGGTGCCTCTGGAAACACCATATATTTT.

V usage is TRBV7-6 and J usage is TRBJ2-7; 12 bases map to TRBD1. This CDR3 is built from 16 residues. Germline V gives CDR1 SGHVS, CDR2 FNYEAQ. The ends lost 5 bases at V and 3 bases at J; junction bases unmatched: 8. The CDR3 spells CASSRTGTGGHYEQYF. The CDR3 coding sequence is TGTGCCAGCAGCCGAACCGGGACAGGGGGCCACTACGAGCAGTACTTC.

The chain recombines TRBV19 with TRBJ2-5; possibly TRBD2 for D (7 bases). V was pared by 1 base and J by 1 base, with 16 bases between. Looked up from germline, CDR1 is LNHDA and CDR2 is SQIVND (reference sequence). This CDR3 contains 17 residues. CDR3 bases: TGTGCCAGTAGTATAGGAGGGGGGGTCTCCTTCCAAGAGACCCAGTACTTC. This translates into CASSIGGGVSFQETQYF.

V and J are TRBV20-1 and TRBJ2-5, with D unresolved. There are 10 residues in the CDR3. With 6 bases removed from V and 2 bases from J, the gap between germline ends came to 4 bases. The germline V gene encodes CDR1 DFQATT and CDR2 SNEGSKA (reference sequence). The CDR3 coding sequence is TGCAGTGCATATCAAGAGACCCAGTACTTC. Amino acid sequence: CSAYQETQYF.

The J gene is TRBJ2-7, the V gene TRBV7-8; tentative D call: TRBD2 (7 bases). V shed 1 base and J shed 7 bases, with 11 bases lying between them. The CDR3 is 13 residues long. The V gene's germline CDR1 is SGHVS and CDR2 FQNEAQ. The CDR3 reads CASSLEGGREQYF. The DNA of the CDR3 is TGTGCCAGCAGCTTAGAGGGGGGGAGAGAGCAGTACTTC.

The rearrangement uses TRBV19 and TRBJ2-7; 9 bases fit TRBD1. The V segment lost 7 bases and the J segment 0 bases; nucleotides outside the gene matches: 7. The CDR3 is 15 amino acids. Germline CDR1 LNHDA, CDR2 SQIVND (reference sequence). CDR3: CASTLGQGLSYEQYF. CDR3 DNA sequence: TGTGCCAGTACCCTCGGACAGGGGCTCTCCTACGAGCAGTACTTC.

The rearrangement links TRBV7-9 to TRBJ1-1, with TRBD1 matching over 7 bases. Germline trimming cut 6 bases from V and 0 bases from J; bases unmatched to any gene: 4. The germline V gene has CDR1 SEHNR and CDR2 FQNEAQ (reference sequence). The CDR3 covers 14 residues. CDR3 in amino acids: CASRSTGMNTEAFF. The DNA for the CDR3 is TGTGCCAGCAGATCGACAGGGATGAACACTGAAGCTTTCTTT.

This clone was observed a few times. V gene TRBV5-5 combines with J gene TRBJ2-7; D remains ambiguous. This CDR3 contains 15 residues. CDR1 SGHKS and CDR2 YYEKEE come from the germline V gene (reference sequence). Trimming cost V 4 bases and J 3 bases, with 17 bases left between them. CDR3 nucleotides: TGTGCCAGCAGCCCTGCGTCGACTTATGGCTACGAGCAGTACTTC. It encodes CASSPASTYGYEQYF.